Following are 17 T cell receptor beta chains from one sample sequenced in a study of blood T cells in healthy people across ages (dated by TCRdb to the mid-2010s). The method was 5' RACE. For sequencing, an Illumina HiSeq 2500 was employed. A second 7 to 11 cycle PCR used a sample-barcoded 5' primer and a J-beta primer mix. Using fastp at Q25 and MiXCR, TCRdb reprocessed the public reads and kept productive beta chains. Every distinct CDR3 protein forms one entry, paired with its most common genes and DNA. For this sample the table gives approximately 600,000 distinct CDR3 sequences, of which roughly 53% were detected only once. The ten largest clones represent more than 35% of the sample. Source material: blood. The receptors come from a man in his 60s in good health.

This clonotype has a single count. The chain links TRBV13 to TRBJ1-2, with TRBD1 matching over 10 bases. Germline V gene sequence: CDR1 PRHDT, CDR2 FYEKMQ (reference sequence). There are 15 residues in the CDR3. V lost 0 bases, J lost 13 bases, and 11 bases stayed unmatched. The CDR3 is CASSLGGRDRGGCTF. CDR3 nucleotide sequence: TGTGCCAGCAGCTTAGGAGGCCGGGACAGGGGTGGATGCACCTTC.

V is TRBV11-2 and J is TRBJ2-1; D possibly corresponds to TRBD2 (6 bases). The CDR3 covers 15 residues. Per the germline V gene, CDR1 is SGHAT and CDR2 is FQNNGV. The V gene lost 0 bases and the J gene lost 5 bases, with 11 bases spanning the gap. CDR3 in amino acids: CASSLEGGDHNEQFF. The CDR3 DNA is TGTGCCAGCAGCTTAGAAGGCGGGGACCACAATGAGCAGTTCTTC.

This clonotype is a singleton in its sample. This chain joins TRBV6-5 and TRBJ2-1; no clear D. Germline V gene data show CDR1 as MNHEY and CDR2 as SVGAGI. The CDR3 is 13 residues long. The V end lost 0 bases, the J end lost 8 bases, and 8 bases lay between the germline ends. The CDR3 sequence: CASSYSMGYEQFF. The CDR3 DNA follows: TGTGCCAGCAGTTACTCCATGGGCTATGAGCAGTTCTTC.

The CDR3 loop reads CASSSWDLTGVNEQFF. Written as DNA, the CDR3 is TGTGCCAGCAGTTCATGGGACCTAACGGGGGTCAATGAGCAGTTCTTC. This rearrangement joins TRBV27 to TRBJ2-1; the D gene is possibly TRBD2 (6 bases). The ends were cut back, 4 bases at V and 6 bases at J, with 19 bases in the middle. The length of the CDR3 is 16 residues. From germline, CDR1 is MNHEY and CDR2 SMNVEV (reference sequence).

This clonotype was counted only a few times. V gene TRBV18 combines with J gene TRBJ2-3; D ambiguous. V was shortened by 0 bases and J by 2 bases, with 3 bases between the two germline ends. Germline CDR1 and CDR2: KGHSH and LQKENI. The CDR3 has 13 residues. CDR3 nucleotides: TGTGCCAGCTCACCACCCGTCACAGATACGCAGTATTTT. This translates into CASSPPVTDTQYF.

This chain joins TRBV5-5 and TRBJ1-2, with unresolved D. The CDR3 sequence is 16 residues long. Trimming left V 0 bases short and J 7 bases short, with 19 bases between. Germline-derived CDR1 and CDR2 are SGHKS and YYEKEE (reference sequence). The CDR3 DNA reads as TGTGCCAGCAGCTTGGCCCAAGCCCCAATGTGGGGTGGCTACACCTTC. It translates to CASSLAQAPMWGGYTF. The whole variable domain, filled in from reference TRBV5-5 and TRBJ1-2, reads DAGVTQSPTHLIKTRGQQVTLRCSPISGHKSVSWYQQVLGQGPQFIFQYYEKEERGRGNFPDRFSARQFPNYSSELNVNALLLGDSALYLCASSLAQAPMWGGYTFGSGTRLTVV.

The chain is built from TRBV9 and TRBJ2-6; no reliable D call. This CDR3 has 16 residues. Trimming stripped 4 bases from V and 0 bases from J, with 11 bases between. The V gene's germline CDR1 is SGDLS and CDR2 YYNGEE. In nucleotides, the CDR3 is TGTGCCAGCAGCCCTCAGACGGGCTCTGGGGCCAACGTCCTGACTTTC. This gives the protein CASSPQTGSGANVLTF.

This clonotype was seen only a few times. The chain combines TRBV20-1 with TRBJ2-7; TRBD1 is a possible D gene (5 bases). The better agreement between TRBJ2-5 and the DNA end casts doubt on the J call. CDR3 length equals 16 residues. Germline V gives CDR1 DFQATT, CDR2 SNEGSKA (reference sequence). CDR3 nucleotides: TGCAGTGCTACCCTTGCCGTCAGTTCAGGGCGGGAGACCCAGTACTTC. Amino acid sequence: CSATLAVSSGRETQYF.

This chain connects TRBV24-1 to TRBJ2-1, with D perhaps TRBD2 (6 bases). Germline lookup yields CDR1 KGHDR and CDR2 SFDVKD. Trimming took off 4 bases at V and 5 bases at J, with 17 bases between the two ends. This CDR3 contains 16 residues. The CDR3 nucleotides are TGTGCCACCAGTGACCGCGGGGTGGCGAGGGACAATGAGCAGTTCTTC. This encodes CATSDRGVARDNEQFF.

This clonotype came up many times. The germline gene is not matched at one end of the junction; a read error may be the cause. J is TRBJ2-5 and V is TRBV7-2, with 7 bases identical to TRBD2. The CDR3 sequence is 14 residues long. Germline V gene lookup returns CDR1 SGHTA and CDR2 FQGNSA. CDR3 sequence (DNA): TGTGCCAGCAGTTTAGCGGGTGGGCTTGAGACCCAGTACTTC. It yields the protein CASSLAGGLETQYF.

This clonotype has more than one count but fewer than ten. J is TRBJ1-1 and V is TRBV5-1; D remains unclear. The CDR3 totals 14 residues. V was pared by 3 bases and J by 1 base, with 10 bases between. The germline CDR1 and CDR2 sequences are SGHRS and YFSETQ. DNA for the CDR3: TGCGCCAGCAGCTGGGGTGCAGCGAACACTGAAGCTTTCTTT. It codes for CASSWGAANTEAFF.

This clonotype has just a few counts. The V gene is TRBV12-3 or TRBV12-4, the J gene TRBJ2-3, with D possibly being TRBD1 (6 bases). There are 16 residues in the CDR3. Trimming took off 6 bases at V and 0 bases at J, with 16 bases between the two ends. CDR3 residues: CASSPGVGTSTDTQYF. CDR3 DNA sequence: TGTGCCAGCAGCCCCGGTGTAGGGACAAGCACAGATACGCAGTATTTT.

The CDR3 coding sequence is TGTGCCAGCAGCCGAGGGACAGGGCGAAGTGCGCCCCTCCACTTT. Its translation: CASSRGTGRSAPLHF. The chain recombines TRBV3-1 with TRBJ1-6; 9 nucleotides align to TRBD1. Germline loops: CDR1 LGHDT, CDR2 YNNKEL (reference sequence). Trimming took 4 bases from V and 13 from J; bases not matched to a gene: 11. The CDR3 loop spans 15 amino acids.

The chain employs TRBV6-6 and TRBJ1-1; D remains ambiguous. This CDR3 is 14 amino acids long. V lost 7 bases, J lost 0 bases, and 12 bases lay in between. The germline gives CDR1 MNHNY, CDR2 SVGAGI (reference sequence). DNA for the CDR3: TGTGCCAGCACCCCAAGAGGACTGAACACTGAAGCTTTCTTT. It translates to CASTPRGLNTEAFF.

This clonotype was observed a few times. The junction departs from the called germline gene at one end, perhaps through a read error. The CDR3 DNA sequence: TGTGTCAGCAGTCGACAGGGGGGGGGAGAGACCCAGTACTTC. Residues: CVSSRQGGGETQYF. J is TRBJ2-7 and V is TRBV27; 9 positions match TRBD1. The assigned J gene may be wrong: the sequence end matches TRBJ2-5 better. The CDR3 runs to 14 residues. CDR1 is MNHEY, CDR2 SMNVEV, per germline (reference sequence).

This clonotype has only one observation. This sequence joins TRBV18 and TRBJ1-1; D gene unclear. V was trimmed by 5 bases and J by 3 bases, leaving 13 bases between them. CDR3 length: 14 residues. The germline gives CDR1 KGHSH, CDR2 LQKENI. The CDR3 DNA reads as TGTGCCAGCTCAGAAGGGCTGTCGGACACTGAAGCTTTCTTT. Its protein is CASSEGLSDTEAFF.

The chain has TRBV10-1 and TRBJ2-2, with 8 bases aligning to TRBD1. The CDR3 runs to 16 residues. V gave up 6 bases and J gave up 5 bases; unmatched junction bases: 11. Per the germline V gene, CDR1 is WNHNN and CDR2 is SYGVQD (reference sequence). Here the CDR3 reads CASRNGPGGDTGELFF. The CDR3, as DNA: TGCGCCAGCAGGAACGGGCCAGGGGGCGATACCGGGGAGCTGTTTTTT.